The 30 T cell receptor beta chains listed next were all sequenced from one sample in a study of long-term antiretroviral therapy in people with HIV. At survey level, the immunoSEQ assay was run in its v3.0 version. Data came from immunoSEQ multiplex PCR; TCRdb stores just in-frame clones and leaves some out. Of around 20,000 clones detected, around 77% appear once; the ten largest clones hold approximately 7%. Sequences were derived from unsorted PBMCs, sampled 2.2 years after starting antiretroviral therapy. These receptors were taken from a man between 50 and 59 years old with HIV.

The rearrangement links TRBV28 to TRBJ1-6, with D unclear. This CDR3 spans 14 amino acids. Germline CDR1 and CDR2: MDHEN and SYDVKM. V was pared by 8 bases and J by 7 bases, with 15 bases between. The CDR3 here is CASPSLGWNSPLHF. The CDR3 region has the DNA TGTGCCAGCCCTAGTTTGGGGTGGAATTCACCCCTCCACTTT.

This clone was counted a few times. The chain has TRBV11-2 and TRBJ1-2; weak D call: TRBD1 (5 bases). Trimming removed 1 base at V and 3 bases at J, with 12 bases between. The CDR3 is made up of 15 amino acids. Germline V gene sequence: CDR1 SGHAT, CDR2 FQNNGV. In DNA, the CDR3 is TGTGCCAGCAGCTTAGGAGCGGGGGGGGACTATGGCTACACCTTC. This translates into CASSLGAGGDYGYTF.

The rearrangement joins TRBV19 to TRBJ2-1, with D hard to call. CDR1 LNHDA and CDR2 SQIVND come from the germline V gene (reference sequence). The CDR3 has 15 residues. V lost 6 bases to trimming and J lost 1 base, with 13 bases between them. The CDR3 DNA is TGTGCCAGTAGCGAGGCCTCTCCTTCCTACAATGAGCAGTTCTTC. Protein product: CASSEASPSYNEQFF.

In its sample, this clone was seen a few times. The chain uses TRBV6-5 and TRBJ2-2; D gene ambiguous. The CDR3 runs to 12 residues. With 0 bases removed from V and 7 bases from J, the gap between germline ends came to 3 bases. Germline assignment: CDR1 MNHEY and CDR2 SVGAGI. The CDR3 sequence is CASSYSIGELFF. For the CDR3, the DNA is TGTGCCAGCAGTTACTCTATCGGGGAGCTGTTTTTT.

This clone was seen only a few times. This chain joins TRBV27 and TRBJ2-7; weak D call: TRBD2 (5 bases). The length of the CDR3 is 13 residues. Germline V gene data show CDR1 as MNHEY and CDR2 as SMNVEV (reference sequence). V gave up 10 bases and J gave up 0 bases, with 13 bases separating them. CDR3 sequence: CATRLRSSYEQYF. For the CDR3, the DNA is TGTGCCACAAGACTAAGGAGCTCCTACGAGCAGTACTTC.

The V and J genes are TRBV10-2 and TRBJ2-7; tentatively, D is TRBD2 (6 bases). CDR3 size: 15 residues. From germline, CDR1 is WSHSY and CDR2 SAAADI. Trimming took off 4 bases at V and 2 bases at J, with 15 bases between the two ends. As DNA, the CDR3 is TGCGCCAGCAGTGTCGATGGGGGGTGGGCCTACGAGCAGTACTTC. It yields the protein CASSVDGGWAYEQYF.

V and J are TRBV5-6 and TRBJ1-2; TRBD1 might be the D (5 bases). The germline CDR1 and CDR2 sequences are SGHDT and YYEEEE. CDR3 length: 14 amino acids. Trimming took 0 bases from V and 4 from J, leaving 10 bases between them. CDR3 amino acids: CASSLGRAGYGYTF. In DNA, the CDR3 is TGTGCCAGCAGCTTGGGCAGGGCAGGCTATGGCTACACCTTC. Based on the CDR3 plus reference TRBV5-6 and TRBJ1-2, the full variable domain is DAGVTQSPTHLIKTRGQQVTLRCSPKSGHDTVSWYQQALGQGPQFIFQYYEEEERQRGNFPDRFSGHQFPNYSSELNVNALLLGDSALYLCASSLGRAGYGYTFGSGTRLTVV.

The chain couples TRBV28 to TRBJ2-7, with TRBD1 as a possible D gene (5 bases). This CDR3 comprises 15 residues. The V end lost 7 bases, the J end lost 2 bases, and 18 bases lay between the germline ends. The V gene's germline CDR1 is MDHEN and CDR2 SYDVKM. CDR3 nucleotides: TGTGCCAGCACTCTATATGGGGCGGAAACCTACGAGCAGTACTTC. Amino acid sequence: CASTLYGAETYEQYF.

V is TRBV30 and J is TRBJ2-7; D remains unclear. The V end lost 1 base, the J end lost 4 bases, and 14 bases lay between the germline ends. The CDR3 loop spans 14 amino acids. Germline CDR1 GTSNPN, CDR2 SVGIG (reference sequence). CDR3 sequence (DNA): TGTGCCTGGAGTGACCCCCCGGAGAGATACGAGCAGTACTTC. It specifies CAWSDPPERYEQYF.

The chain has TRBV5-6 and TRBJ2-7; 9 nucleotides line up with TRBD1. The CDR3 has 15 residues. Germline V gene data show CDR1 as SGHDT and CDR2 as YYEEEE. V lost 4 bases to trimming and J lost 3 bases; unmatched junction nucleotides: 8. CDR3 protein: CASSPEPGQGYEQYF. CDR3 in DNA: TGTGCCAGCAGCCCTGAACCGGGACAGGGCTACGAGCAGTACTTC.

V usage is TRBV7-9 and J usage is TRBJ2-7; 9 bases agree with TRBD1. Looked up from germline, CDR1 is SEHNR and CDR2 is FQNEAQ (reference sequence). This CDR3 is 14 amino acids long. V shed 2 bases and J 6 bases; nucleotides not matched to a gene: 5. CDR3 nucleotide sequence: TGTGCCAGCAGCTTATCGAGGACAGGGGCCGAGCAGTACTTC. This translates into CASSLSRTGAEQYF.

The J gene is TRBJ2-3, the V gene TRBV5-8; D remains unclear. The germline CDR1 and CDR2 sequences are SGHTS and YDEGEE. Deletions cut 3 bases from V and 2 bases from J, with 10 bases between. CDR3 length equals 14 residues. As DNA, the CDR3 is TGTGCCAGCAGCTCGGACCGTTTCACAGATACGCAGTATTTT. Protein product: CASSSDRFTDTQYF.

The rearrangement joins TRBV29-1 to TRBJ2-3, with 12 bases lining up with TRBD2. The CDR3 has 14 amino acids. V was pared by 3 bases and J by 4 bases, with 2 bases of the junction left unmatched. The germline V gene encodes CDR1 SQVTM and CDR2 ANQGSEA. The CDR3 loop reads CSVDLAGGPDTQYF. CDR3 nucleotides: TGCAGCGTTGATCTAGCGGGGGGGCCAGATACGCAGTATTTT.

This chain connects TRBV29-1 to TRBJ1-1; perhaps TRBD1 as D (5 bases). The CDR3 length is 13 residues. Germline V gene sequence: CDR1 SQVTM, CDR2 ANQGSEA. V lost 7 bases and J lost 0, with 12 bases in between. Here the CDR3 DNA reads TGCAGCGCCACGGGACGGGTGAACACTGAAGCTTTCTTT. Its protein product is CSATGRVNTEAFF.

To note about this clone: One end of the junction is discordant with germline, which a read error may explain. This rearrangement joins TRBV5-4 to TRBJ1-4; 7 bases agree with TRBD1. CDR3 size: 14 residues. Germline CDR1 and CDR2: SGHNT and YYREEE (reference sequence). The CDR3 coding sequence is TGTGCCGGCAGCCCGGGACAGATTAATGAAAAACTGTTTTTT. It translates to CAGSPGQINEKLFF.

CDR3 residues: CASSLGAGGFNEQYF. The CDR3 DNA sequence: TGTGCCAGCAGCTTGGGGGCAGGGGGGTTCAACGAGCAGTACTTC. The V call is TRBV5-4, the J call TRBJ2-7, with D possibly TRBD1 on 7 matching bases. Per the germline V gene, CDR1 is SGHNT and CDR2 is YYREEE (reference sequence). This CDR3 spans 15 amino acids. V was cut by 0 bases and J by 5 bases, with 15 bases left in between.

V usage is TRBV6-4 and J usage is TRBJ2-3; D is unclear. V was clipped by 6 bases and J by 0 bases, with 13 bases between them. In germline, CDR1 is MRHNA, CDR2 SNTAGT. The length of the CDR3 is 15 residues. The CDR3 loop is CASRPLSTSTDTQYF. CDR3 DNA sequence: TGTGCCAGCAGGCCACTTAGCACCAGCACAGATACGCAGTATTTT.

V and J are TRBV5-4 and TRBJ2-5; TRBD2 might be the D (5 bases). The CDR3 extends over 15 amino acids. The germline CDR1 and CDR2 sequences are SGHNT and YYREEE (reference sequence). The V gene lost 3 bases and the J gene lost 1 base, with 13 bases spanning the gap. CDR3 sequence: CASSWVTTPQETQYF. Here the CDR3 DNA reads TGTGCCAGCAGCTGGGTGACTACCCCCCAAGAGACCCAGTACTTC.

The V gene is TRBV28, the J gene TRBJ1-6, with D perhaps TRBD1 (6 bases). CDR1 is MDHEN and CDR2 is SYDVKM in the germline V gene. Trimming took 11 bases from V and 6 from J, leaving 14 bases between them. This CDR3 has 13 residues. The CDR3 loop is CALARGGNSPLHF. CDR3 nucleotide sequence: TGTGCCCTAGCCAGGGGTGGTAATTCACCCCTCCACTTT.

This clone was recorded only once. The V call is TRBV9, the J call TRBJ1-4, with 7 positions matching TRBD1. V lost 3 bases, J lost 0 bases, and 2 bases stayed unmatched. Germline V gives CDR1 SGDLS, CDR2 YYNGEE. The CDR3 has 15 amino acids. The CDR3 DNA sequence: TGTGCCAGCAGCGCGGGGACAGCAACTAATGAAAAACTGTTTTTT. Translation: CASSAGTATNEKLFF.

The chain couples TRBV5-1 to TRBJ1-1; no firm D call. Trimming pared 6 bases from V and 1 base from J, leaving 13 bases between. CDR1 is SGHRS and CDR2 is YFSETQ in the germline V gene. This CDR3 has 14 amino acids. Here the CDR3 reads CASTSGIRNTEAFF. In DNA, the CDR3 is TGCGCCAGCACGTCGGGGATAAGGAACACTGAAGCTTTCTTT.

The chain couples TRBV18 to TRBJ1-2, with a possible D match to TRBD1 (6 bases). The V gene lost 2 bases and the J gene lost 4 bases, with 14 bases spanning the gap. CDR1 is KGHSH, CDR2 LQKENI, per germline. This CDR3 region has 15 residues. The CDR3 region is CASSPEIQGGYGYTF. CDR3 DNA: TGTGCCAGCTCACCAGAGATACAGGGAGGCTATGGCTACACCTTC. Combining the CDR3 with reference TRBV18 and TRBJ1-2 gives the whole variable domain NAGVMQNPRHLVRRRGQEARLRCSPMKGHSHVYWYRQLPEEGLKFMVYLQKENIIDESGMPKERFSAEFPKEGPSILRIQQVVRGDSAAYFCASSPEIQGGYGYTFGSGTRLTVV.

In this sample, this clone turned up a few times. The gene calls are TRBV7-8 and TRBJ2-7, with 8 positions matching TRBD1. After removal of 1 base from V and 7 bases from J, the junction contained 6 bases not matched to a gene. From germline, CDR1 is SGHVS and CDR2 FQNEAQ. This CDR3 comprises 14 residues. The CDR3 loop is CASSLGGRGLEQYF. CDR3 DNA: TGTGCCAGCAGCTTAGGCGGCAGGGGGCTTGAGCAGTACTTC.

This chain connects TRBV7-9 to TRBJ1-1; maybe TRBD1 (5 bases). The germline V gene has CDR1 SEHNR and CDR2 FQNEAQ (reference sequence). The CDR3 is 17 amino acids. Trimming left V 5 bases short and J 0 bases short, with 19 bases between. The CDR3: CASSPPGQGSMNTEAFF. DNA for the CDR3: TGTGCCAGCAGCCCGCCCGGACAAGGATCCATGAACACTGAAGCTTTCTTT.

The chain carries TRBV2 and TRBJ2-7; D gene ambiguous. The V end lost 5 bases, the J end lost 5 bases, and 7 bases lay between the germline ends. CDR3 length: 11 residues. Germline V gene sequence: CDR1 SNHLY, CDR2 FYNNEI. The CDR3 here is CASSYHNEQYF. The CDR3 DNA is TGTGCCAGCAGTTACCATAACGAGCAGTACTTC.

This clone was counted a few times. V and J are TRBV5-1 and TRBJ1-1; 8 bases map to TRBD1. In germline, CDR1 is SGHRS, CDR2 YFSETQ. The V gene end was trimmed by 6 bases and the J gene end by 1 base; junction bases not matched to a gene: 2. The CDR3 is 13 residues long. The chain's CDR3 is CASNDRGNTEAFF. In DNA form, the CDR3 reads TGCGCCAGCAATGACAGGGGGAACACTGAAGCTTTCTTT.

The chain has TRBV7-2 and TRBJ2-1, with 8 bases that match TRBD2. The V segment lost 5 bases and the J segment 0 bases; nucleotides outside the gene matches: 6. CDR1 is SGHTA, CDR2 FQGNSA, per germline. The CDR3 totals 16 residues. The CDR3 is CASSISGVSSYNEQFF. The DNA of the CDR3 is TGTGCCAGCAGCATTAGCGGGGTCAGCTCCTACAATGAGCAGTTCTTC.

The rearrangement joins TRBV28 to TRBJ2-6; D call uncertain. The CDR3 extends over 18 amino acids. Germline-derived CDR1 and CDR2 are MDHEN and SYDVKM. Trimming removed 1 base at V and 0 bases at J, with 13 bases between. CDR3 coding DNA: TGTGCCAGCAGTTTATATAAAAGGTCGGTCTCTGGGGCCAACGTCCTGACTTTC. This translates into CASSLYKRSVSGANVLTF. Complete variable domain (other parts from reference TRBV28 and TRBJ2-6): DVKVTQSSRYLVKRTGEKVFLECVQDMDHENMFWYRQDPGLGLRLIYFSYDVKMKEKGDIPEGYSVSREKKERFSLILESASTNQTSMYLCASSLYKRSVSGANVLTFGAGSRLTVL.

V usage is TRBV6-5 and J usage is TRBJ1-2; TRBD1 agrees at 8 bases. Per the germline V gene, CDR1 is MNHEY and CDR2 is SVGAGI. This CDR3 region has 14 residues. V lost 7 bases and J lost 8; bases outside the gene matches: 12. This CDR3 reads CASTSDREYWGYTF. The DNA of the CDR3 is TGTGCCAGCACCTCGGACAGGGAGTACTGGGGCTACACCTTC.

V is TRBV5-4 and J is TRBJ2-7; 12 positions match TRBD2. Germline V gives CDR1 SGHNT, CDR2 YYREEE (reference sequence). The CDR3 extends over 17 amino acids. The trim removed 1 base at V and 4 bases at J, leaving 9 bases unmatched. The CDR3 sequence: CASSLTSGGPILYEQYF. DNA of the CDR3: TGTGCCAGCAGCTTGACTAGCGGGGGGCCTATCCTATACGAGCAGTACTTC.